These T cell receptor beta chains were read from a single sample in a study of T cell responses to AZD1222 COVID-19 vaccine. Measured with immunoSEQ multiplex PCR; TCRdb has only the in-frame clones, and not every one. The top ten hold 5.1% of the sample, which has approximately 150,000 clones, 90% to 95% seen once. Sample: peripheral blood, taken 28 days after the second AZD1222 dose. These receptors came from an adult who received the AZD1222 COVID-19 vaccine. Each CDR3 is given with its conserved first and last residue. D genes are given only for firm matches. The listing skips clone size in some rows; elsewhere it reads once, few, many or a size class.

>NA|TRBJ2-3|TRBV3-1/TRBV3-2|NA|16
TGTGCCAGCAGCCAGGGCGCCATCTCCGGTCCTTATACGCAGTATTTT
CASSQGAISGPYTQYF
>NA|TRBJ2-1|TRBV4-3|NA|15
TGCGCCAGCAGCCAGTACCGGGAACAAGGGAATGAGCAGTTCTTC
CASSQYREQGNEQFF
>NA|TRBJ1-2|TRBV29-1|NA|13
TGCAGCGCCGAGGAGTTGTCGGCTTATGGCTACACCTTC
CSAEELSAYGYTF
>once|TRBJ1-2|TRBV4-3|TRBD1|16
TGCGCCAGCAGCCAAGTAGCGGCAGGGGGCGACTATGGCTACACCTTC
CASSQVAAGGDYGYTF
>NA|TRBJ2-3|TRBV4-3|TRBD1|16
TGCGCCAGCAGCCGGGACAGGGGGCAGGGCACAGATACGCAGTATTTT
CASSRDRGQGTDTQYF
>NA|TRBJ1-6|TRBV27|NA|14
TGTGCCAGCAGTACTTTTGAGTATAATTCACCCCTCCACTTT
CASSTFEYNSPLHF
>NA|TRBJ2-2|TRBV2|NA|14
TGTGCCAGCAGTGAGGTTCTGAACACCGGGGAGCTGTTTTTT
CASSEVLNTGELFF
>once|TRBJ2-3|TRBV21-1|NA|16
TGTGCCAGCAGCAAAGAGGAACCCATTGGCACAGATACGCAGTATTTT
CASSKEEPIGTDTQYF
>NA|TRBJ2-5|TRBV5-4|TRBD1|14
TGTGCCAGCAGCTTACGACAGGGGGGGGAGACCCAGTACTTC
CASSLRQGGETQYF
>NA|TRBJ2-2|TRBV11-2|NA|14
TGTGCCAGCAGCTCCCAGCGGAACACCGGGGAGCTGTTTTTT
CASSSQRNTGELFF
>NA|TRBJ1-5|TRBV27|NA|13
TGTGCCAGCCAAAGGGACGGCAATCAGCCCCAGCATTTT
CASQRDGNQPQHF
>once|TRBJ2-1|TRBV21-1|NA|19
TGTGCCAGCAGGTTCCGGGGGACTAGCGGGAGGCTCTCCTACAATGAGCAGTTCTTC
CASRFRGTSGRLSYNEQFF
>NA|TRBJ2-5|TRBV29-1|NA|13
TGCAGCGTTGGGACGACAGCCCAAGAGACCCAGTACTTC
CSVGTTAQETQYF